Listed here are 12 T cell receptor beta chains from one sample, sequenced in a study of blood T cell repertoires in COVID-19. Produced via immunoSEQ multiplex PCR; TCRdb's table is partial and in-frame only. The sample includes roughly 130,000 clones, about four fifths of them seen just once. The sample taken for sequencing was peripheral blood. These receptors were collected from a woman aged 65 to 85 with acute or convalescent COVID-19.

This clone was picked up one time. The rearrangement uses TRBV5-1 and TRBJ2-5, with 8 positions matching TRBD1. V shed 4 bases and J 0 bases; nucleotides not matched to a gene: 8. This CDR3 contains 16 residues. The germline V gene encodes CDR1 SGHRS and CDR2 YFSETQ. Written as DNA, the CDR3 is TGCGCCAGCAGCAACCAGGGGGCTCCGTACCAAGAGACCCAGTACTTC. Its translation is CASSNQGAPYQETQYF.

This chain uses TRBV5-1 with TRBJ1-2; D gene unclear. The CDR3 sequence is 17 residues long. CDR1 is SGHRS and CDR2 is YFSETQ in the germline V gene. Trimming removed 4 bases from V and 0 bases from J, with 19 bases in between. DNA of the CDR3: TGCGCCAGCAGCCTCCAAGGTGGAGGGATAGCTAACTATGGCTACACCTTC. Translation: CASSLQGGGIANYGYTF.

The genes are TRBV4-1 and TRBJ2-3; 8 bases agree with TRBD1. Per germline, CDR1 MGHRA and CDR2 YSYEKL. V was pared by 4 bases and J by 1 base, with 13 bases of the junction left unmatched. The CDR3 spans 18 residues. CDR3 amino acids: CASSPGQGRWAGTDTQYF. Written as DNA, the CDR3 is TGCGCCAGCAGCCCCGGACAGGGCAGGTGGGCTGGCACAGATACGCAGTATTTT.

The V gene is TRBV19, the J gene TRBJ1-6; possible D gene TRBD1, 5 bases. The CDR3 spans 12 residues. The germline V gene has CDR1 LNHDA and CDR2 SQIVND (reference sequence). V lost 6 bases to trimming and J lost 13 bases, with 13 bases between them. The DNA for the CDR3 is TGTGCCAGTAGGGTCAACCGGGGGCCCCTCCACTTT. Protein: CASRVNRGPLHF.

The chain joins TRBV3-1 (or the pseudogene TRBV3-2) to TRBJ2-7; TRBD1 aligns across 8 bases. V lost 0 bases to trimming and J lost 6 bases; unmatched junction nucleotides: 7. CDR1 LGHDT and CDR2 YNNKEL come from the germline V gene (reference sequence). The CDR3 is 15 amino acids. CDR3 residues: CASSQEAGGLSEQYF. CDR3 nucleotide sequence: TGTGCCAGCAGCCAAGAGGCAGGGGGCCTTTCCGAGCAGTACTTC.

The CDR3 sequence is CASRPLTYEQYF. DNA of the CDR3: TGTGCCAGCAGGCCTCTAACTTACGAGCAGTACTTC. This chain connects TRBV5-7 to TRBJ2-7, with D uncertain. TRBV5-7 is sorted into the ORF group, with uncertain function. With 5 bases removed from V and 4 bases from J, the gap between germline ends came to 10 bases. The CDR3 has 12 amino acids.

The chain recombines TRBV4-3 with TRBJ1-1; D might be TRBD1 (6 bases). With 1 base removed from V and 5 bases from J, the gap between germline ends came to 17 bases. The CDR3 is 16 residues long. CDR1 is LGHNA and CDR2 is YSLEER in the germline V gene. The CDR3 spells CASSQVEGGVGTEAFF. The CDR3 DNA reads as TGCGCCAGCAGCCAAGTAGAGGGGGGGGTCGGGACTGAAGCTTTCTTT.

This chain connects TRBV4-3 to TRBJ2-7; 8 bases map to TRBD2. The CDR3 is made up of 16 amino acids. Germline V gene data show CDR1 as LGHNA and CDR2 as YSLEER. V lost 1 base and J lost 2; bases outside the gene matches: 7. In DNA, the CDR3 is TGCGCCAGCAGCCAAGGGTTGACTAGCGTAACCTACGAGCAGTACTTC. Protein sequence: CASSQGLTSVTYEQYF.

This rearrangement joins TRBV5-1 to TRBJ1-1; D perhaps matches TRBD1 (6 bases). The CDR3 spans 14 residues. The germline V gene encodes CDR1 SGHRS and CDR2 YFSETQ. V lost 1 base, J lost 6 bases, and 13 bases lay in between. The CDR3 here is CASSLRQDWAEAFF. In DNA, the CDR3 is TGCGCCAGCAGCTTGAGACAGGACTGGGCTGAAGCTTTCTTT.

The V gene is TRBV2, the J gene TRBJ2-1, with D perhaps matching TRBD2 (5 bases). Germline V CDR1 and CDR2: SNHLY, FYNNEI. Trimming cost V 2 bases and J 5 bases, with 16 bases left between them. The CDR3 contains 16 residues. The CDR3 DNA reads as TGTGCCAGCAGTGAATTGGAGGTCTTCAAAAACAATGAGCAGTTCTTC. It specifies CASSELEVFKNNEQFF.

This clone has a single count. The CDR3 DNA sequence: TGCGCCAGCAGCCAAGGCTCGGGAGACTCTAACTATGGCTACACCTTC. Residues: CASSQGSGDSNYGYTF. The J gene is TRBJ1-2, the V gene TRBV4-3; no clear D gene. Germline V CDR1 and CDR2: LGHNA, YSLEER. V lost 1 base and J lost 0, with 12 bases in between. This CDR3 spans 16 amino acids.

This chain connects TRBV18 to TRBJ2-5, with D unresolved. The V end lost 2 bases, the J end lost 2 bases, and 15 bases lay between the germline ends. This CDR3 is built from 16 residues. From germline, CDR1 is KGHSH and CDR2 LQKENI. This CDR3 reads CASSPNGGLIQETQYF. In DNA, the CDR3 is TGTGCCAGCTCACCAAATGGCGGCCTAATACAAGAGACCCAGTACTTC.